The 22 T cell receptor beta chains reported below all come from one sample, sequenced in a study of T cell responses to AZD1222 COVID-19 vaccine. Produced via immunoSEQ multiplex PCR; TCRdb's table is partial and in-frame only. The repertoire holds 150,000 to 200,000 clones, with about 89% as singletons. Source: peripheral blood, taken on day 0 of AZD1222 vaccination. The receptors were gathered from an adult in good health.

This chain uses TRBV30 with TRBJ2-1, with 11 bases lining up with TRBD2. J lost 2 bases, V lost 6 bases, and 3 bases had no gene match. Looked up from germline, CDR1 is GTSNPN and CDR2 is SVGIG (reference sequence). This CDR3 contains 14 residues. CDR3 sequence: CACSGGDTYNEQFF. DNA of the CDR3: TGTGCCTGTAGCGGGGGGGACACCTACAATGAGCAGTTCTTC.

This chain uses TRBV3-1 (or the pseudogene TRBV3-2) with TRBJ2-2, with D unresolved. Trimming cost V 1 base and J 0 bases, with 15 bases left between them. Germline V gene data show CDR1 as LGHDT and CDR2 as YNNKEL (reference sequence). The CDR3 runs 18 residues. CDR3 in DNA: TGTGCCAGCAGCCAAGGCTCGGATGCGAAATCGAACACCGGGGAGCTGTTTTTT. Protein: CASSQGSDAKSNTGELFF.

V usage is TRBV28 and J usage is TRBJ2-4; tentative D call: TRBD2 (5 bases). This CDR3 is built from 13 residues. Trimming removed 4 bases at V and 2 bases at J, with 6 bases between. The V gene's germline CDR1 is MDHEN and CDR2 SYDVKM. In nucleotides, the CDR3 is TGTGCCAGCAGTTCCGGGACCAAAAACATTCAGTACTTC. It translates to CASSSGTKNIQYF.

This clone appeared a single time. The chain employs TRBV6-5 and TRBJ1-6; TRBD1 is a possible D gene (6 bases). Germline CDR1 and CDR2: MNHEY and SVGAGI. Trimming removed 10 bases from V and 6 bases from J, with 19 bases in between. The CDR3 contains 15 residues. CDR3 amino acids: CANRGGDWANSPLHF. CDR3 nucleotide sequence: TGTGCCAACAGAGGGGGGGATTGGGCTAATTCACCCCTCCACTTT.

The chain joins TRBV13 to TRBJ1-1, with 7 nucleotides matching TRBD1. The CDR3 length is 15 residues. J gave up 1 base and V 4 bases, and 6 bases lay outside the gene matches. The germline V gene has CDR1 PRHDT and CDR2 FYEKMQ (reference sequence). This CDR3 is CASSYWAGGNTEAFF. The CDR3 DNA follows: TGTGCCAGCAGCTACTGGGCAGGGGGGAACACTGAAGCTTTCTTT.

This sequence joins TRBV9 and TRBJ2-7; tentatively, D is TRBD1 or TRBD2 (5 bases each). In germline, CDR1 is SGDLS, CDR2 YYNGEE. CDR3 size: 16 residues. Between the trimmed V and J ends, which lost 0 bases and 1 base, there was a span of 14 bases. This CDR3 is CASSVANGALSYEQYF. The CDR3 DNA reads as TGTGCCAGCAGCGTAGCTAACGGGGCCCTATCCTACGAGCAGTACTTC.

The V and J genes are TRBV6-5 and TRBJ2-5; D not resolved. Trimming removed 8 bases at V and 4 bases at J, with 11 bases between. CDR3 length: 12 residues. Germline V gene sequence: CDR1 MNHEY, CDR2 SVGAGI. The CDR3 spells CASDPVGETQYF. The DNA of the CDR3 is TGTGCCAGCGACCCGGTCGGAGAGACCCAGTACTTC.

The CDR3: CAWNLGYEQYF. DNA of the CDR3: TGTGCCTGGAACCTCGGGTACGAGCAGTACTTC. The genes are TRBV30 and TRBJ2-7; D is unresolved. CDR1 and CDR2 (germline): GTSNPN, SVGIG (reference sequence). The CDR3 loop spans 11 amino acids. Trimming pared 4 bases from V and 4 bases from J, leaving 8 bases between.

The chain uses TRBV10-1 and TRBJ2-7; D is possibly TRBD1 (5 bases). From germline, CDR1 is WNHNN and CDR2 SYGVQD (reference sequence). Trimming left V 0 bases short and J 3 bases short, with 9 bases between. The length of the CDR3 is 14 residues. The CDR3 nucleotides are TGCGCCAGCAGTGAGTCTGCAGGGAACTACGAGCAGTACTTC. Translated: CASSESAGNYEQYF.

This clone has only a few counts. V usage is TRBV6-5 and J usage is TRBJ2-7; 9 nucleotides align to TRBD1. Germline CDR1 and CDR2: MNHEY and SVGAGI. CDR3 length: 14 amino acids. With V trimmed by 4 bases and J by 6 bases, 7 bases remained unmatched. The CDR3 nucleotides are TGTGCCAGCAGTTTAGGGACAGGGTCTAGCGAGCAGTACTTC. Amino acid sequence: CASSLGTGSSEQYF.

J is TRBJ1-2 and V is TRBV5-6; D is undetermined. Between the trimmed V and J ends, which lost 2 bases and 0 bases, there was a span of 14 bases. CDR1 is SGHDT and CDR2 is YYEEEE in the germline V gene. This CDR3 is 16 amino acids long. The CDR3 DNA follows: TGTGCCAGCAGCTTCACGACGGTCGATACTAACTATGGCTACACCTTC. Translation gives CASSFTTVDTNYGYTF.

The V call is TRBV7-7, the J call TRBJ1-1; D is unresolved. Germline CDR1 SSHAT, CDR2 FNYEAQ (reference sequence). The CDR3 contains 13 residues. The V end was cut by 1 base, the J end by 3 bases, with 6 bases between. Written as DNA, the CDR3 is TGTGCCAGCAGCTTAGGCCCGGACACTGAAGCTTTCTTT. It translates to CASSLGPDTEAFF.

J is TRBJ1-2 and V is TRBV19; 9 nucleotides agree with TRBD1. CDR1 and CDR2 from the germline V gene are LNHDA and SQIVND (reference sequence). CDR3 size: 15 residues. V trimming: 5 bases; J trimming: 0 bases; junction bases outside the gene matches: 4. CDR3 nucleotides: TGTGCCAGTAGTGGGGGACAGGGAGCTAACTATGGCTACACCTTC. Translated: CASSGGQGANYGYTF.

The chain couples TRBV28 to TRBJ1-1; D ambiguous. Germline V lookup: CDR1 MDHEN, CDR2 SYDVKM. CDR3 length: 14 residues. V was pared by 0 bases and J by 0 bases, with 5 bases between. The CDR3 loop reads CASSLWTVNTEAFF. Written as DNA, the CDR3 is TGTGCCAGCAGTTTATGGACGGTGAACACTGAAGCTTTCTTT. Drawing the rest from reference TRBV28 and TRBJ1-1, the complete variable domain is DVKVTQSSRYLVKRTGEKVFLECVQDMDHENMFWYRQDPGLGLRLIYFSYDVKMKEKGDIPEGYSVSREKKERFSLILESASTNQTSMYLCASSLWTVNTEAFFGQGTRLTVV.

This clone turned up a few times. This chain connects TRBV3-1 (or the pseudogene TRBV3-2) to TRBJ2-2, with D possibly TRBD2 on 5 matching bases. The V end lost 4 bases, the J end lost 2 bases, and 11 bases lay between the germline ends. The CDR3 runs 15 residues. The germline V gene encodes CDR1 LGHDT and CDR2 YNNKEL (reference sequence). The CDR3 DNA follows: TGTGCCAGCAGCCCGTGGACTGTAAACACCGGGGAGCTGTTTTTT. It specifies CASSPWTVNTGELFF.

V usage is TRBV28 and J usage is TRBJ2-5; 7 bases match TRBD2. The CDR3 spans 14 residues. Germline values: CDR1 MDHEN, CDR2 SYDVKM. V gave up 10 bases and J gave up 7 bases; unmatched junction bases: 15. The DNA for the CDR3 is TGTGCCACCTCGGGAGGCGGAGCCACGATGACCCAGTACTTC. Encoded protein: CATSGGGATMTQYF.

The CDR3 coding sequence is TGTGCCAGCAGTTTATACAGGGACGGGGATCAGCCCCAGCATTTT. This encodes CASSLYRDGDQPQHF. J is TRBJ1-5 and V is TRBV28; D is perhaps TRBD1 (6 bases). With 1 base removed from V and 5 bases from J, the gap between germline ends came to 12 bases. The CDR3 is 15 amino acids. From germline, CDR1 is MDHEN and CDR2 SYDVKM.

The V and J genes are TRBV28 and TRBJ2-1; TRBD2 agrees at 9 bases. Trimming at V came to 3 bases and at J to 13 bases, leaving 1 base not matched to a gene. The CDR3 length is 11 residues. Per the germline V gene, CDR1 is MDHEN and CDR2 is SYDVKM. Here the CDR3 reads CASSLGLAQFF. The CDR3 nucleotides read TGTGCCAGCAGTTTGGGACTAGCCCAGTTCTTC. Full variable domain (rest looked up from reference TRBV28 and TRBJ2-1): DVKVTQSSRYLVKRTGEKVFLECVQDMDHENMFWYRQDPGLGLRLIYFSYDVKMKEKGDIPEGYSVSREKKERFSLILESASTNQTSMYLCASSLGLAQFFGPGTRLTVL.

This chain links TRBV15 with TRBJ2-3, with D hard to call. The V gene's germline CDR1 is LNHNV and CDR2 YYDKDF (reference sequence). The CDR3 sequence is 14 residues long. V lost 0 bases, J lost 2 bases, and 6 bases lay in between. The CDR3 here is CATSRERNTDTQYF. In nucleotides, the CDR3 is TGTGCCACCAGCAGAGAGCGAAACACAGATACGCAGTATTTT.

The CDR3 region has the DNA TGTGCCAGCAGCCGACCCGGGACCGAGAGCTCCTACGAGCAGTACTTC. It is translated as CASSRPGTESSYEQYF. The chain couples TRBV5-4 to TRBJ2-7, with D tentatively TRBD1 or TRBD2 (5 bases each). V was trimmed by 4 bases and J by 0 bases, leaving 17 bases between them. Germline CDR1 is SGHNT and CDR2 is YYREEE (reference sequence). The CDR3 is 16 amino acids.

To note about this clone: In the same sample, other DNA sequences code for this CDR3. The chain is built from TRBV6-2 or TRBV6-3 and TRBJ2-7; unclear D gene. V lost 2 bases and J lost 1, with 9 bases in between. The CDR3 has 14 amino acids. From germline, CDR1 is MNHEY and CDR2 SVGEGT. The CDR3 DNA follows: TGTGCCAGCAGTTACAGTGGCGGATCCTACGAGCAGTACTTC. Its translation: CASSYSGGSYEQYF.

CDR3 region: CASSAPSYEQYF. The DNA for the CDR3 is TGTGCCAGTAGTGCCCCCTCCTACGAGCAGTACTTC. This chain connects TRBV19 to TRBJ2-7, with unresolved D. This CDR3 spans 12 amino acids. Germline CDR1 LNHDA, CDR2 SQIVND (reference sequence). The germline V and J ends were trimmed by 5 bases and 0 bases, with 5 bases remaining between them.